The next 2 T cell receptor beta chains were all read from a single sample in a study of identical twins. From the 5' RACE reads, TCRdb called clonotypes with MiXCR, one entry per CDR3 protein. The sample yields nearly 650,000 distinct CDR3 sequences, roughly 7.2% seen once. These same data were also listed under a study on yellow fever vaccine responses in identical twins.

Sequences were obtained from PBMCs. The receptor set was obtained from a woman between 18 and 30 years old in good health.

This clonotype appeared a few times. The V gene is TRBV20-1, the J gene TRBJ2-1; 7 positions match TRBD2. With 3 bases clipped from V and 8 bases from J, the junction kept 7 bases outside the gene matches. The germline gives CDR1 DFQATT, CDR2 SNEGSKA (reference sequence). The length of the CDR3 is 13 residues. The CDR3 loop reads CSASAGAGDEQFF. The CDR3 region has the DNA TGCAGTGCTAGCGCGGGAGCGGGTGATGAGCAGTTCTTC.

The table lists this clonotype with many counts. The V and J genes are TRBV28 and TRBJ2-7; 7 bases map to TRBD1. The CDR3 is 13 amino acids. With V trimmed by 6 bases and J by 2 bases, 4 bases remained unmatched. Germline V gene data show CDR1 as MDHEN and CDR2 as SYDVKM. In DNA, the CDR3 is TGTGCCAGCAGGCACCAGGGGGCCTACGAGCAGTACTTC. It is translated as CASRHQGAYEQYF.